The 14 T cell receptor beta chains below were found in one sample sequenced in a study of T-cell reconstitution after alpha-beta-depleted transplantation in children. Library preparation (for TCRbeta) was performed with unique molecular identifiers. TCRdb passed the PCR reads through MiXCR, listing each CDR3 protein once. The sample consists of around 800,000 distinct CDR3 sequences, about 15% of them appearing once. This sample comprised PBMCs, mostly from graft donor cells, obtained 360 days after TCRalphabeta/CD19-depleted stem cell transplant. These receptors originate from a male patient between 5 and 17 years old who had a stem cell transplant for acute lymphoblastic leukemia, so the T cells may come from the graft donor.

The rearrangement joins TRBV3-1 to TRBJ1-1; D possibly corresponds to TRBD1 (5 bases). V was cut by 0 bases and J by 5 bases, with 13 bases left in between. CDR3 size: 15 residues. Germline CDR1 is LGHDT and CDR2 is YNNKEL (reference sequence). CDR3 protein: CASSQEGGRGTEAFF. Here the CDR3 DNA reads TGTGCCAGCAGCCAAGAGGGAGGGCGGGGGACTGAAGCTTTCTTT.

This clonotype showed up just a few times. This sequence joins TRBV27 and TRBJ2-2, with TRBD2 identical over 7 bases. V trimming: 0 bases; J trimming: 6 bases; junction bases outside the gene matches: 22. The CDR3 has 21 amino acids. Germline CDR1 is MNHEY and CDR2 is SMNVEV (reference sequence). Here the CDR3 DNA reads TGTGCCAGCAGTTTATCTCCCACCGGTCTTCAGGCGGGAGAAGTGGCCGGGGAGCTGTTTTTT. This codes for CASSLSPTGLQAGEVAGELFF.

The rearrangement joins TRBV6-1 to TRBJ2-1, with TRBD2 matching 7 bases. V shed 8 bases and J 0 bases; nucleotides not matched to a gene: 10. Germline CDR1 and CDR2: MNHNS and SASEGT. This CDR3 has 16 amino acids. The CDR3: CASWDQPGGSYNEQFF. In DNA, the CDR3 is TGTGCCAGCTGGGACCAGCCGGGGGGCTCCTACAATGAGCAGTTCTTC.

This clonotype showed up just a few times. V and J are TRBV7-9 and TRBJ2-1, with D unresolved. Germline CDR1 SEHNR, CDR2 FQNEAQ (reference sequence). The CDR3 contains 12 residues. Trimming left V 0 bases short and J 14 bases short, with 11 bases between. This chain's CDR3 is CASSLAEALEFF. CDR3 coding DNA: TGTGCCAGCAGCTTAGCAGAGGCGCTTGAGTTCTTC.

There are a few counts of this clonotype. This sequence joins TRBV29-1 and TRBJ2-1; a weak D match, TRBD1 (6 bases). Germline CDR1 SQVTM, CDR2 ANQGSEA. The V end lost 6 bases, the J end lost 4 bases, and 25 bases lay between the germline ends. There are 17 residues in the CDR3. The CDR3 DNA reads TGCAGCGTCCCGGGGCAGGGGACCTCTCCTTCATACAATGAGCAGTTCTTC. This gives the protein CSVPGQGTSPSYNEQFF.

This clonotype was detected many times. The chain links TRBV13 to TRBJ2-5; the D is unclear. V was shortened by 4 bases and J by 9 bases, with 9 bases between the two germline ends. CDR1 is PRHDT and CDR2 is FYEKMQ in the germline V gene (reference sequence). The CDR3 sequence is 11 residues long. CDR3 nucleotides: TGTGCCAGCAGCTCCTCCGAGGCCCAGTACTTC. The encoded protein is CASSSSEAQYF.

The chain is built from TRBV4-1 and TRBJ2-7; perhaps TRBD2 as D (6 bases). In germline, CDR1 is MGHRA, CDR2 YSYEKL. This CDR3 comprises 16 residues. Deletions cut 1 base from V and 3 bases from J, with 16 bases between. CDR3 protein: CASSQVVPGVGYEQYF. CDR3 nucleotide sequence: TGCGCCAGCAGCCAAGTGGTCCCGGGAGTAGGCTACGAGCAGTACTTC.

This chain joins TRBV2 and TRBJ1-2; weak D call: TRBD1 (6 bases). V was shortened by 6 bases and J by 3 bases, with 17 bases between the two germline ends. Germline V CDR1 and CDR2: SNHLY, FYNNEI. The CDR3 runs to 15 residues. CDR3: CASSPRTAGDYGYTF. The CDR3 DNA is TGTGCCAGCAGCCCTCGGACTGCAGGGGACTATGGCTACACCTTC.

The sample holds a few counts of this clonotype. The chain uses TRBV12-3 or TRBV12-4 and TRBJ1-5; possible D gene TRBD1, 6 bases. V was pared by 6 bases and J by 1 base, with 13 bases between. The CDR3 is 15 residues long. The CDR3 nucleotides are TGTGCCAGCAGGTCACAGGGAGTGAGCAATCAGCCCCAGCATTTT. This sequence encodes CASRSQGVSNQPQHF.

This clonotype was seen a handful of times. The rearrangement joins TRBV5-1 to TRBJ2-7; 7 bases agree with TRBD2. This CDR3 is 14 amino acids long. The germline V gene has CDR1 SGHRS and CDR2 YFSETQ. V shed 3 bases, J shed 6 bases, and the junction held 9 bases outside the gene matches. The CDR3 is CASSSLGGSIEQYF. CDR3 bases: TGCGCCAGCAGCTCGCTCGGCGGGAGCATCGAGCAGTACTTC.

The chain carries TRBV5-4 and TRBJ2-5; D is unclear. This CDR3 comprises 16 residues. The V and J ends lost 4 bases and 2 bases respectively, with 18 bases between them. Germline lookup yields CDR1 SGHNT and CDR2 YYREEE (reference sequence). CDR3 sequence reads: CASSPSEYPTQETQYF. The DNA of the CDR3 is TGTGCCAGCAGCCCAAGCGAGTACCCGACACAAGAGACCCAGTACTTC.

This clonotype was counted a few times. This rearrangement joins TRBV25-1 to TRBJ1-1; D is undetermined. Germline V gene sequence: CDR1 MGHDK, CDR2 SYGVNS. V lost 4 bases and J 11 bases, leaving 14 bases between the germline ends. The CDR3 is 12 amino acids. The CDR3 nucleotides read TGTGCCAGCAGTGTTCACGGAAGGAGCGCTTTCTTT. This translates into CASSVHGRSAFF.

The CDR3 region is CASSRRVGTSASPSTDTQYF. DNA for the CDR3: TGTGCCAGCAGCCGGAGGGTGGGGACTAGCGCCAGTCCTAGCACAGATACGCAGTATTTT. The V call is TRBV3-1, the J call TRBJ2-3, with 10 bases matching TRBD2. There are 20 residues in the CDR3. CDR1 LGHDT and CDR2 YNNKEL come from the germline V gene (reference sequence). The V gene end was trimmed by 4 bases and the J gene end by 0 bases; junction bases not matched to a gene: 16.

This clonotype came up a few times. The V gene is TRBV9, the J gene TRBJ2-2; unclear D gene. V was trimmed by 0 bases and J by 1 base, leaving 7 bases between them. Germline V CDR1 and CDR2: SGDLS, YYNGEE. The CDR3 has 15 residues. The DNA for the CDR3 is TGTGCCAGCAGCGTAGTTCCAGGGAACACCGGGGAGCTGTTTTTT. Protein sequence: CASSVVPGNTGELFF.